The sequence of this TCR beta chain was determined in a study of blood T cell repertoires in COVID-19. As for the study in general: From the United States, Italy and Spain came samples of acute and convalescent COVID-19. PBMCs, B-cell-depleted T cells, or T cells provided the cDNA or gDNA that made up the material.

Study processing details: Reference gene primers were amplified, and this amplification served to estimate nucleated cell counts. Assay: immunoSEQ multiplex PCR; the TCRdb copy retains only in-frame clones and omits some. V and J calls and clone size come straight from that table; D and trimming were deduced from the DNA. The table has roughly 79,000 clones, around 88% seen once; the top ten hold under 5%. Germline V gene lookup returns CDR1 MNHEY and CDR2 SVGEGT. V shed 5 bases, J shed 4 bases, and the junction held 6 bases outside the gene matches. The CDR3 totals 14 residues. The gene calls are TRBV6-2 or TRBV6-3 and TRBJ1-1; 8 positions match TRBD1. Specimen: peripheral blood. The source of this sequence is a woman of 80 years or more with active or convalescent COVID-19. The CDR3 coding sequence is TGTGCCAGCAGTAATGGGCAGGGGGCCACTGAAGCTTTCTTT. Translated, it gives CASSNGQGATEAFF.